This T cell receptor (beta chain) was sequenced during a study of T cell repertoires in cytomegalovirus infection. Notes on the study in general: Ex vivo responses were dominated by HLA-C-restricted CMV-specific TCR beta clonotypes.

This clonotype was detected many times. Its antigen is currently unknown. TCRdb passed the reads through MiXCR, listing each CDR3 protein once. The sample lists about a million distinct CDR3 sequences, roughly 30% occurring once. The ends lost 4 bases at V and 2 bases at J; junction bases unmatched: 9. The germline CDR1 and CDR2 sequences are SEHNR and FQNEAQ (reference sequence). The CDR3 spans 16 residues. The sequence came from a human donor in good health (CMV status not recorded). Some clones in this sample may be carry-over from other donors' samples. The chain uses TRBV7-9 and TRBJ2-3, with 7 bases that match TRBD1. Sequenced here: cultured CD8+ T cells from PBMCs, sampled from culture after CMV antigen stimulation. This CDR3 is CASSSPTGAPTDTQYF. DNA for the CDR3: TGTGCCAGCAGCTCCCCAACAGGGGCCCCCACAGATACGCAGTATTTT.